This T cell receptor (beta chain) was sequenced during a study of metastatic and nonmetastatic thyroid tumors. The germline gives CDR1 GTSNPN, CDR2 SVGIG (reference sequence). The CDR3 spans 13 residues. V lost 7 bases, J lost 12 bases, and 25 bases lay in between. TCRdb reprocessed the PCR reads using MiXCR. This table holds about 21,000 clones, 25% to 30% found once. No patient had received any treatment before thyroid surgery. The sample was tumor tissue. This chain connects TRBV30 to TRBJ2-7; tentative D call: TRBD2 (5 bases). This receptor was identified in a male donor with papillary thyroid cancer or a benign thyroid nodule (not recorded which). Some clones in this sample may be carry-over from other donors' samples. The CDR3 region is CAFHHAEWEWMYF. CDR3 bases: TGTGCCTTTCACCACGCCGAATGGGAGTGGATGTACTTC.